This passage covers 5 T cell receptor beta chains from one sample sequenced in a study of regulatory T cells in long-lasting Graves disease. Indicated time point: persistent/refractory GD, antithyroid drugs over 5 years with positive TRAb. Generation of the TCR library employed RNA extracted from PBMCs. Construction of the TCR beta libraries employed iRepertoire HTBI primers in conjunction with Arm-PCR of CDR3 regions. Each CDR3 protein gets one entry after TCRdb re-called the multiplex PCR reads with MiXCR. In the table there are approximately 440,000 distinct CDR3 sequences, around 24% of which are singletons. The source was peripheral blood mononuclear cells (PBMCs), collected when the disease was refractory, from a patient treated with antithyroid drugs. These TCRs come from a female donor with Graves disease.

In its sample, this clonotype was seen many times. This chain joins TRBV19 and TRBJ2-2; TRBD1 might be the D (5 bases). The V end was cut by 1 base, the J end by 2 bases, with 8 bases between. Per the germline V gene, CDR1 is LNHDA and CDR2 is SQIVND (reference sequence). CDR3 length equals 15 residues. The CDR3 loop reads CASSIAGFNTGELFF. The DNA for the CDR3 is TGTGCCAGTAGTATAGCAGGGTTTAACACCGGGGAGCTGTTTTTT. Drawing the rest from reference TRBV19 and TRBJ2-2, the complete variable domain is DGGITQSPKYLFRKEGQNVTLSCEQNLNHDAMYWYRQDPGQGLRLIYYSQIVNDFQKGDIAEGYSVSREKKESFPLTVTSAQKNPTAFYLCASSIAGFNTGELFFGEGSRLTVL.

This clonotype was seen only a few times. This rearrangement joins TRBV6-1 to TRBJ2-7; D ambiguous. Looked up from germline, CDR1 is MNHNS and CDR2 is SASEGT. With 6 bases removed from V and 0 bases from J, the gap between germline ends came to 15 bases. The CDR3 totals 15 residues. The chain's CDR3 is CASSQDGGNSYEQYF. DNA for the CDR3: TGTGCCAGCAGCCAGGACGGTGGGAACTCCTACGAGCAGTACTTC.

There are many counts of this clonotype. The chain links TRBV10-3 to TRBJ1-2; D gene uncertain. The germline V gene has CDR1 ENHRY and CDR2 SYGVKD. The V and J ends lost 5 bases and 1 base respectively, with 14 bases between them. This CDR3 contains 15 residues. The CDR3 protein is CAISRQALRNYGYTF. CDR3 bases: TGTGCCATCAGTAGGCAAGCACTCCGTAACTATGGCTACACCTTC.

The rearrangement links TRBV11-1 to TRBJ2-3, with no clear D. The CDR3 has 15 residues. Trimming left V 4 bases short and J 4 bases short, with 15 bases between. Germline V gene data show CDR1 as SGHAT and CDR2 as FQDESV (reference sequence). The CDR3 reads CASSSQSRTADTQYF. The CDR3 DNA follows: TGTGCCAGCAGCTCGCAGTCGAGAACGGCAGATACGCAGTATTTT.

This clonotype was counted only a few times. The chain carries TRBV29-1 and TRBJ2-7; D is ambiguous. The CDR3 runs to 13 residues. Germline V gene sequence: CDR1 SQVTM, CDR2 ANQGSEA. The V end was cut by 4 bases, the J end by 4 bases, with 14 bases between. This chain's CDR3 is CSVGHGRAYEQYF. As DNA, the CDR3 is TGCAGCGTTGGCCACGGACGCGCGTACGAGCAGTACTTC.